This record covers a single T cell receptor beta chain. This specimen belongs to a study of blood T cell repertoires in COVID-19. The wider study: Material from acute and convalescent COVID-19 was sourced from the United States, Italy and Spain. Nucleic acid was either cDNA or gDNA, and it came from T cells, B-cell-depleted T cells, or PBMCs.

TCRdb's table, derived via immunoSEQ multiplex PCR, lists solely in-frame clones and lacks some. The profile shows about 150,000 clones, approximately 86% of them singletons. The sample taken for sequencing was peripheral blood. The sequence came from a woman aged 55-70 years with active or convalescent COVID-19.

The CDR3 sequence: CASSEEPVLPGHLNSPLHF. The CDR3 DNA reads as TGTGCCAGCAGTGAAGAACCCGTCCTACCGGGACACCTTAATTCACCCCTCCACTTT. The gene calls are TRBV2 and TRBJ1-6, with a tentative D call TRBD1 (6 bases). V dropped 1 base and J dropped 6 bases, with 22 bases sitting between them. This CDR3 has 19 amino acids. The germline CDR1 and CDR2 sequences are SNHLY and FYNNEI.